This T cell receptor (beta chain) was found in a study of cytomegalovirus exposure and HLA in healthy donors. Concerning this clone: Its cognate antigen is unknown.

Libraries were prepared by immunoSEQ multiplex PCR; TCRdb keeps only in-frame clonotypes and omits some of them. The sample yields more than 300,000 clones, 70% to 90% seen once. The germline V gene encodes CDR1 SEHNR and CDR2 FQNEAQ (reference sequence). The V end lost 5 bases, the J end lost 4 bases, and 15 bases lay between the germline ends. The CDR3 spans 15 residues. From the 120-subject validation cohort, which was separate from the roughly 690-subject first cohort, the donors were drawn. Findings of the study overall: Cytomegalovirus association was assigned to 150 to 200 TCR beta chains. High specificity and sensitivity for cytomegalovirus status were reported for the classifier.

The clonotype originates from a woman under 30 in good health and CMV-seronegative. The sample taken for sequencing was PBMCs. The rearrangement links TRBV7-9 to TRBJ2-1, with a tentative D call TRBD2 (6 bases). The CDR3 here is CASSPAQGRYNEQFF. Here the CDR3 DNA reads TGTGCCAGCAGCCCCGCACAAGGGAGGTACAATGAGCAGTTCTTC.